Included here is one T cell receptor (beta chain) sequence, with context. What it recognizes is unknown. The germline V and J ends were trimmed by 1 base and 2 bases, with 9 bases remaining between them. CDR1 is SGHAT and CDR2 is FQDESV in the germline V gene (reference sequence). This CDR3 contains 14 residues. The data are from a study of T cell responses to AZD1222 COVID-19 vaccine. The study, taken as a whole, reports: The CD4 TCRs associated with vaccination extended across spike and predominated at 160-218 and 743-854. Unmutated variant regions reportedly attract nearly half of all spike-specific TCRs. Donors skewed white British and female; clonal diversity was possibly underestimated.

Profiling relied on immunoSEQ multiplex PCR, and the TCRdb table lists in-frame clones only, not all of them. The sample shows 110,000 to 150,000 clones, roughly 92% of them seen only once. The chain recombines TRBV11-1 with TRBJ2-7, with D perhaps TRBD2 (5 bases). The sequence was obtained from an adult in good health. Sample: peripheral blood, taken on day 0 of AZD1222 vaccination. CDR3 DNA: TGTGCCAGCAGCTTAGAGCGGAACACCTACGAGCAGTACTTC. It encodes CASSLERNTYEQYF.